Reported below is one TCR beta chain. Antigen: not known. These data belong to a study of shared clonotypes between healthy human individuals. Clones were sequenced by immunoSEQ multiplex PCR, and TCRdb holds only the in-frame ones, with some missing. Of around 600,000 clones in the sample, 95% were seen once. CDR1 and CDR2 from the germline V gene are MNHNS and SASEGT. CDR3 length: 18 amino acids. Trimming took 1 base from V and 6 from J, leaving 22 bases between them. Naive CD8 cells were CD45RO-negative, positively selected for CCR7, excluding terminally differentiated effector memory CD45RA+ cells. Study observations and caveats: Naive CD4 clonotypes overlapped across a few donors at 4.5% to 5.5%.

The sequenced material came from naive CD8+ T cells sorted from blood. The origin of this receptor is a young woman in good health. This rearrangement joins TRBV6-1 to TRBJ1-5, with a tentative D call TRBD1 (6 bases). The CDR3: CASSEGQVGWGLGQPQHF. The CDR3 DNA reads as TGTGCCAGCAGTGAAGGTCAGGTCGGGTGGGGGCTCGGTCAGCCCCAGCATTTT.